This T cell receptor (beta chain) derives from a study of cytomegalovirus exposure and HLA in healthy donors. Study-wide background: The roughly 110 validation repertoires were produced on the same platform as the 550 to 700 repertoires of the first cohort. This was reported in a later analysis. Study observations and caveats: Among TCR beta chains, those listed as cytomegalovirus-associated numbered more than 150.

As regards this clone: Antigen specificity is unknown.

Germline CDR1 reads MNHEY; CDR2 reads SVGAGI. Trimming pared 4 bases from V and 7 bases from J, leaving 9 bases between. The CDR3 length is 12 residues. Profiling relied on immunoSEQ multiplex PCR, and the TCRdb table lists in-frame clones only, not all of them. Of a few hundred thousand clones listed, 88% are singletons. Sequenced material: PBMCs. The clonotype comes from a young woman in good health and CMV-seronegative. The chain carries TRBV6-5 and TRBJ2-3; no definite D call. CDR3 amino acids: CASSFSGHTQYF. The CDR3 bases are TGTGCCAGCAGTTTCTCTGGGCATACGCAGTATTTT.